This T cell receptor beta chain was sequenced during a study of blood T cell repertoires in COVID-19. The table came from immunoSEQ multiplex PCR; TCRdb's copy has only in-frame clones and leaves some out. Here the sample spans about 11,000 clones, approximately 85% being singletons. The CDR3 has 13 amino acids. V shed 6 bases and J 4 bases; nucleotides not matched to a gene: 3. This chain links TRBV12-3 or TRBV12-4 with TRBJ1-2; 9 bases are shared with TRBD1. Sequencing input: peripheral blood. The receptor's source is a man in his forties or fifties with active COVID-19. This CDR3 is CASSMDRGYGYTF. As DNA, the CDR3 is TGTGCCAGCAGCATGGACAGGGGCTATGGCTACACCTTC.